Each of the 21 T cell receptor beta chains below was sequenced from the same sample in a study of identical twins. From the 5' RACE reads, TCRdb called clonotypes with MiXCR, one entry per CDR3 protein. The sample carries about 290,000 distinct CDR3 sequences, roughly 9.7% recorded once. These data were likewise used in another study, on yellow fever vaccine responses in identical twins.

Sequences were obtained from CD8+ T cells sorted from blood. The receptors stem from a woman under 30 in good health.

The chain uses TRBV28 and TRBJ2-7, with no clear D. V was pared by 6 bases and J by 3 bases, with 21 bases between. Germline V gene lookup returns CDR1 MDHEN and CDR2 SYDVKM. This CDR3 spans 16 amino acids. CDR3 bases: TGTGCCAGCAGACCCTCCCCAAGGCACCTATTCTACGAGCAGTACTTC. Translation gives CASRPSPRHLFYEQYF.

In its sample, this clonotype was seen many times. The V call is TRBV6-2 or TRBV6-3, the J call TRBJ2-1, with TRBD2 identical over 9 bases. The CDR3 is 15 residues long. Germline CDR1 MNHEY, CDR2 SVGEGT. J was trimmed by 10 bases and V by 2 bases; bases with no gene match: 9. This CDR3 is CASSYGAGGPEEQFF. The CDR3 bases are TGTGCCAGCAGTTACGGGGCGGGAGGGCCAGAGGAGCAGTTCTTC.

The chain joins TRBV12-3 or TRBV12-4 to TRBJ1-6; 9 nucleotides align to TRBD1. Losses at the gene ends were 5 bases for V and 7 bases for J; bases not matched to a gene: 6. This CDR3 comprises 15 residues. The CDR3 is CASSPAGTGNSPLHF. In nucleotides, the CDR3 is TGTGCCAGCAGTCCCGCCGGGACAGGGAATTCACCCCTCCACTTT.

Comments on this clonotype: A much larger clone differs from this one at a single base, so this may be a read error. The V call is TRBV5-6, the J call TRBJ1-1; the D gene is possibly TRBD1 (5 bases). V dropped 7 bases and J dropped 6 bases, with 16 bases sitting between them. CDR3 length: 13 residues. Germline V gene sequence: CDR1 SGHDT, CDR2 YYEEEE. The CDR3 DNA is TGTGCCAGCGGCTCTTCGACAGTTCCTGAAGCTTTCTTT. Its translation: CASGSSTVPEAFF. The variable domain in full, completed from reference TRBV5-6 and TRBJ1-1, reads DAGVTQSPTHLIKTRGQQVTLRCSPKSGHDTVSWYQQALGQGPQFIFQYYEEEERQRGNFPDRFSGHQFPNYSSELNVNALLLGDSALYLCASGSSTVPEAFFGQGTRLTVV.

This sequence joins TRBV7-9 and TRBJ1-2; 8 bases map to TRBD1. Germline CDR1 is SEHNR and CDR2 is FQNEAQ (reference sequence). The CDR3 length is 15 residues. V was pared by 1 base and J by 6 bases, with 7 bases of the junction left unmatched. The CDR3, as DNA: TGTGCCAGCAGCTTAGGACCCGGGACAGGCCATGGCTACACCTTC. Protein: CASSLGPGTGHGYTF.

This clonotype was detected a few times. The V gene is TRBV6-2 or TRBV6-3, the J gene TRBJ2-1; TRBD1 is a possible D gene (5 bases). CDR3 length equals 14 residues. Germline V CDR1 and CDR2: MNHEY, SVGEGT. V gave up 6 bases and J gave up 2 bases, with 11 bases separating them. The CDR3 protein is CASRTDETYNEQFF. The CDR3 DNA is TGTGCCAGCAGGACAGACGAGACCTACAATGAGCAGTTCTTC.

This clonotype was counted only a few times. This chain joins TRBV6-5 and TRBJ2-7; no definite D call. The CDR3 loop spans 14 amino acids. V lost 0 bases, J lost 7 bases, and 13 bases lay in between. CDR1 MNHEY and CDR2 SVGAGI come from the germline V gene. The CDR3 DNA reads TGTGCCAGCAGTTACTCGAGAGAGGTAGATGAGCAGTACTTC. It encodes CASSYSREVDEQYF.

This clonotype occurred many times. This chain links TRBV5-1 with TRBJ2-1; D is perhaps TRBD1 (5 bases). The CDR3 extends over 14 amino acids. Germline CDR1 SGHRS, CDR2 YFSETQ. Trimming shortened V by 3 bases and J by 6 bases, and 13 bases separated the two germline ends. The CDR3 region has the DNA TGCGCCAGCAGCTCCGGGCCAGGGCTCAATGAGCAGTTCTTC. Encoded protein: CASSSGPGLNEQFF.

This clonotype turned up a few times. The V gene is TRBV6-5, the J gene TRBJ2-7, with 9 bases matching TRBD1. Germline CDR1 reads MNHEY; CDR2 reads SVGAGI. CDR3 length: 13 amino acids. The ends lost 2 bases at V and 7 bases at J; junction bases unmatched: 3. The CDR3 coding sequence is TGTGCCAGCAGTTACGACAGGGGGTGGGAGCAGTACTTC. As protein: CASSYDRGWEQYF.

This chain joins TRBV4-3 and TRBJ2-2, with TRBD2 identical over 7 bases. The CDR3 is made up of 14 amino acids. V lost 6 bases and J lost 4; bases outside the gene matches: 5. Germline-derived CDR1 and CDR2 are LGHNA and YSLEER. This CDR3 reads CASRAGDGTGELFF. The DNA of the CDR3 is TGCGCCAGCAGGGCGGGAGATGGCACCGGGGAGCTGTTTTTT.

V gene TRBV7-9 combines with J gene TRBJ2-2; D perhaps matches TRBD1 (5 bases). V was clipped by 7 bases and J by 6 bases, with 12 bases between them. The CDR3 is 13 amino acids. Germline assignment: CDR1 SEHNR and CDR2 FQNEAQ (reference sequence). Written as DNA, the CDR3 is TGTGCCAGCAACACTCCAGGGCCCGGGGAGCTGTTTTTT. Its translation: CASNTPGPGELFF. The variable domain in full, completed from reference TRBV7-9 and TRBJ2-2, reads DTGVSQNPRHKITKRGQNVTFRCDPISEHNRLYWYRQTLGQGPEFLTYFQNEAQLEKSRLLSDRFSAERPKGSFSTLEIQRTEQGDSAMYLCASNTPGPGELFFGEGSRLTVL.

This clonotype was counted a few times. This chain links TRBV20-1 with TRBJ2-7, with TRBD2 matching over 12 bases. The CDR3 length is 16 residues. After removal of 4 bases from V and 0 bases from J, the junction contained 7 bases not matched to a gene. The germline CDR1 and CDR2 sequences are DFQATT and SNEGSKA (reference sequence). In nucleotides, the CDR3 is TGCAGTGCTACAGGACTAGCGGGGCTTCCCTCCTACGAGCAGTACTTC. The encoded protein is CSATGLAGLPSYEQYF.

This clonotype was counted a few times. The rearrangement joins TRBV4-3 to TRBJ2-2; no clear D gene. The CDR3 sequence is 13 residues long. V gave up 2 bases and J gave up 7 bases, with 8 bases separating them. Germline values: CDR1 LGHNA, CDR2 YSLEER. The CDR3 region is CASSQYSSGELFF. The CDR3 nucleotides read TGCGCCAGCAGCCAATACAGTAGCGGGGAGCTGTTTTTT.

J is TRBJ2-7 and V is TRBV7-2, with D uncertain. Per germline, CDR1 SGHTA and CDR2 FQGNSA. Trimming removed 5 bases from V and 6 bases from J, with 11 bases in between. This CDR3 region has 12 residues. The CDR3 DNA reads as TGTGCCAGCAGCCGCTTATCTGGCGAGCAGTACTTC. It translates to CASSRLSGEQYF.

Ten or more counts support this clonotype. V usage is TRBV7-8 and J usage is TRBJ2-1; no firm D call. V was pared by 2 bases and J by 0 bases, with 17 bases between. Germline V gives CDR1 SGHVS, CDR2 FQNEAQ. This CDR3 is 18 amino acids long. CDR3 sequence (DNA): TGTGCCAGCAGCTTACTTTCGGGCCAGCGTAACTCCTACAATGAGCAGTTCTTC. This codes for CASSLLSGQRNSYNEQFF. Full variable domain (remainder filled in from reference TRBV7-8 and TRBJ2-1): GAGVSQSPRYKVAKRGQDVALRCDPISGHVSLFWYQQALGQGPEFLTYFQNEAQLDKSGLPSDRFFAERPEGSVSTLKIQRTQQEDSAVYLCASSLLSGQRNSYNEQFFGPGTRLTVL.

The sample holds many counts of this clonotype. CDR3 sequence reads: CASTTTGQPNEKLFF. For the CDR3, the DNA is TGTGCCAGCACCACTACGGGGCAGCCTAATGAAAAACTGTTTTTT. The chain is built from TRBV7-8 and TRBJ1-4, with D possibly matching TRBD1 (5 bases). The CDR3 runs 15 residues. CDR1 is SGHVS, CDR2 FQNEAQ, per germline. The V gene lost 7 bases and the J gene lost 3 bases, with 15 bases spanning the gap.

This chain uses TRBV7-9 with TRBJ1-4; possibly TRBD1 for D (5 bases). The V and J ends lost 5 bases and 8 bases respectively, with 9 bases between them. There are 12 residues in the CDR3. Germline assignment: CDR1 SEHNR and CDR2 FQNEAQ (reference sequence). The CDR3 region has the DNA TGTGCCAGCAGCGGACATGGAGAAAAACTGTTTTTT. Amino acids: CASSGHGEKLFF.

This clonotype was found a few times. CDR3 in DNA: TGCGCCAGCAGCCATGGTAATGAGCTAGCGGGAGTGCGGGAGCAGTACTTC. Encoded protein: CASSHGNELAGVREQYF. The genes are TRBV4-1 and TRBJ2-7, with 10 bases that match TRBD2. After removal of 3 bases from V and 7 bases from J, the junction contained 15 bases not matched to a gene. Germline V gene sequence: CDR1 MGHRA, CDR2 YSYEKL. The CDR3 covers 17 residues.

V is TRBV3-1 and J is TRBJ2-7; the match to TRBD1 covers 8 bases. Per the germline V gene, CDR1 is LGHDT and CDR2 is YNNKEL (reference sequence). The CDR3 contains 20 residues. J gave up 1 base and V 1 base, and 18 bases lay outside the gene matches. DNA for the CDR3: TGTGCCAGCAGCCAAGCATCGCCTCCCTGGACAGGGAGAGGATCCTACGAGCAGTACTTC. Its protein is CASSQASPPWTGRGSYEQYF.

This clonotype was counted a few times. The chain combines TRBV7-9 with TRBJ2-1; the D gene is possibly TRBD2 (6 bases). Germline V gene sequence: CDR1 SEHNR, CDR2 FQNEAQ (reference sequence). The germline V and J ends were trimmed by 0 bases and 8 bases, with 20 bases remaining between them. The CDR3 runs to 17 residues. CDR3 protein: CASSLARSSVKGYEQFF. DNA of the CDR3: TGTGCCAGCAGCTTAGCCCGCTCTAGCGTAAAAGGTTATGAGCAGTTCTTC.

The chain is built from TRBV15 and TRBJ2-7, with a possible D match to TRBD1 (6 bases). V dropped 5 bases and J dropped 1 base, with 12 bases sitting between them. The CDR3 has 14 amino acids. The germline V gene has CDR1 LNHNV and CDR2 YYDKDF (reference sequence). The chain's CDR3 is CATSEGDGSYEQYF. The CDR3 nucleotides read TGTGCCACCAGCGAGGGGGACGGATCCTACGAGCAGTACTTC.